This TCR beta chain was identified during a study of T cell changes during pregnancy in multiple sclerosis (dated by TCRdb to the late 2010s). In terms of the full investigation: Changes in the T cell repertoire over the course of pregnancy were examined in this study in women with multiple sclerosis.

The method behind the library was the immunoSEQ multiplex PCR assay. TCRdb carries this immuneACCESS record with in-frame sequences only. Its versions omit some clonotypes, under half of them owing to an unresolved V gene in the studies checked, with the rest unexplained. This sample holds 85,000 to 130,000 clones; less than 95% were observed only once. The ten largest clonotypes hold about 1.6% of the sample. Details on this clone: Its antigen has not been determined. It has no much larger one-base neighbor in the sample; base qualities were not kept.

V gives up 3 bases and J gives up 8 bases, and the segment between their germline ends measures 7 bases. The cysteine opens and the phenylalanine closes a CDR3 of 11 amino acids. The entry retains the CDR3 DNA only, 33 bases that are in frame from base 1. Reading the germline V gene (reference sequence) gives CDR1 DFQATT and CDR2 SNEGSKA. Recombination joined TRBV20-1 with TRBJ1-4; the D gene assignment is ambiguous. The material was peripheral blood, obtained before pregnancy. The TCR was taken from a female donor with multiple sclerosis, enrolled in a pregnancy study. The DNA sequence is as follows: TGCAGTGCTAGGGCGGGGGAAAAACTGTTTTTT. It translates as CSARAGEKLFF.